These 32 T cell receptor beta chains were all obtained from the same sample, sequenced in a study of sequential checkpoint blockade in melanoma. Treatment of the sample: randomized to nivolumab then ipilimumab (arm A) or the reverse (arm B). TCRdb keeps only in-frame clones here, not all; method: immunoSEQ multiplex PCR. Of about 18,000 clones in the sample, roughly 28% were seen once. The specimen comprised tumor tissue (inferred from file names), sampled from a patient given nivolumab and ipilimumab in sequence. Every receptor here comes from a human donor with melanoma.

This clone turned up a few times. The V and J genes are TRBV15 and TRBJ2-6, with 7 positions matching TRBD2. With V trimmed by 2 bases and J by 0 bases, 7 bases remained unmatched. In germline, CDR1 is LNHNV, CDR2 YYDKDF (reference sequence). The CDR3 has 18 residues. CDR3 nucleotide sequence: TGTGCCACCAGCAGATGGGCTAGCGGAGGCTCTGGGGCCAACGTCCTGACTTTC. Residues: CATSRWASGGSGANVLTF.

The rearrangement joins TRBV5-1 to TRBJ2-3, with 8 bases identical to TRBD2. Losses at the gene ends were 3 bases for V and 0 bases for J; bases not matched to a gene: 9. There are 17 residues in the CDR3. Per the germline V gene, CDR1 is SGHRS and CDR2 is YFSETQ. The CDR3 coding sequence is TGCGCCAGCAGCTCGCTAGGTAGCGGGATTAGCACAGATACGCAGTATTTT. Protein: CASSSLGSGISTDTQYF.

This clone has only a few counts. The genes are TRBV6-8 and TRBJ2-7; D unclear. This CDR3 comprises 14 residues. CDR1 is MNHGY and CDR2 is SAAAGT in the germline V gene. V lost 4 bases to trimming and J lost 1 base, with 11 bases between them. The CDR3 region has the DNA TGTGCCAGCAGTTCTATCGACGGTTCCTACGAGCAGTACTTC. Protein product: CASSSIDGSYEQYF.

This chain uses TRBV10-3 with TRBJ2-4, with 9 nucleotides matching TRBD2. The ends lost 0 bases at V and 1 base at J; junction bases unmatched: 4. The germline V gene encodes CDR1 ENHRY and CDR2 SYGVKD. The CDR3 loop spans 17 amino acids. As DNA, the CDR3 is TGTGCCATCAGTGAGTCGGCTAGCGGGATGGCCAAAAACATTCAGTACTTC. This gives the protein CAISESASGMAKNIQYF.

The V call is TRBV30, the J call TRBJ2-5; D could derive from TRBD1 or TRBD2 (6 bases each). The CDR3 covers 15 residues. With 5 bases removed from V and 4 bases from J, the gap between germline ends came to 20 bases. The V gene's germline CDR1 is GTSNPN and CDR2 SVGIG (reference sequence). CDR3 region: CAWLRPGAQAETQYF. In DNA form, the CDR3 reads TGTGCCTGGCTGCGTCCGGGGGCCCAGGCAGAGACCCAGTACTTC.

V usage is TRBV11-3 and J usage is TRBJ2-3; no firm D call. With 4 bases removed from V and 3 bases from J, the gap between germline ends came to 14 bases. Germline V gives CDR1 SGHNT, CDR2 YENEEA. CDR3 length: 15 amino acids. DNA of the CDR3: TGTGCCAGCAGCTCTCGGACGGTACCAACAGATACGCAGTATTTT. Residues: CASSSRTVPTDTQYF.

The CDR3 coding sequence is TGCGCCAGCAGTTGGGACGGAGCTCCCGGGAGGGAGCAGTACTTC. This gives the protein CASSWDGAPGREQYF. The V and J genes are TRBV5-1 and TRBJ2-7; TRBD2 matches 7 bases. V lost 5 bases and J lost 7; bases outside the gene matches: 15. The germline V gene has CDR1 SGHRS and CDR2 YFSETQ. The CDR3 covers 15 residues.

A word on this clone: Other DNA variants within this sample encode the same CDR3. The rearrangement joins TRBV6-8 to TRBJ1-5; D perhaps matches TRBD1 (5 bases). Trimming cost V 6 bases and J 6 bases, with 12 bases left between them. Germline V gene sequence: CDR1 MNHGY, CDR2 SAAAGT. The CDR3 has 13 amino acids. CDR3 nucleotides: TGTGCCAGCAGCCAGGGACCGGGTCAGCCCCAGCATTTT. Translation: CASSQGPGQPQHF.

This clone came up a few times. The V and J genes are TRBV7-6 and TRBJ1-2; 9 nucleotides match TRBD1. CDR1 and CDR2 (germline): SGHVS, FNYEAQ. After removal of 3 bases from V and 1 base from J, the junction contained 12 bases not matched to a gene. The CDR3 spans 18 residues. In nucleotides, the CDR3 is TGTGCCAGCAGCTTGGGGGGGGCCGGGACAGGGTTTAACTATGGCTACACCTTC. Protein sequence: CASSLGGAGTGFNYGYTF.

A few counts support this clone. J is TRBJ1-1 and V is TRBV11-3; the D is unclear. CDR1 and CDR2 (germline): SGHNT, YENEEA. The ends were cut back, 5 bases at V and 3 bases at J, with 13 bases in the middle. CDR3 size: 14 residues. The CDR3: CASSRVRAYTEAFF. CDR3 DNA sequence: TGTGCCAGCAGCCGAGTACGGGCATACACTGAAGCTTTCTTT.

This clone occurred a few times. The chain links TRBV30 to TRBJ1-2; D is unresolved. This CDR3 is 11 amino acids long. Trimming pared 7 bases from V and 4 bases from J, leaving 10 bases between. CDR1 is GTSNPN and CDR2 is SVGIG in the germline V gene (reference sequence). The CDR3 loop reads CAYVTGYGYTF. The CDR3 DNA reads TGTGCCTATGTGACGGGCTATGGCTACACCTTC.

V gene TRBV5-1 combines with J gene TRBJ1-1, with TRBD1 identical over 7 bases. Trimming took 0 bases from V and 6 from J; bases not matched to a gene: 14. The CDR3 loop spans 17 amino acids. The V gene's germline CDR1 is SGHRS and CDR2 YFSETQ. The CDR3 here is CASSLAVQGKARPEAFF. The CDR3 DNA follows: TGCGCCAGCAGCTTGGCCGTACAGGGGAAGGCCCGACCTGAAGCTTTCTTT.

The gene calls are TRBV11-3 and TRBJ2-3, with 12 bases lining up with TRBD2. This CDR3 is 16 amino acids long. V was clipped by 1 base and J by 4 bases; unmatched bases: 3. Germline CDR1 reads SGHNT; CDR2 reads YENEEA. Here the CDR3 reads CASSLVPSGRADTQYF. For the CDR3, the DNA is TGTGCCAGCAGCTTAGTTCCTAGCGGGAGGGCAGATACGCAGTATTTT.

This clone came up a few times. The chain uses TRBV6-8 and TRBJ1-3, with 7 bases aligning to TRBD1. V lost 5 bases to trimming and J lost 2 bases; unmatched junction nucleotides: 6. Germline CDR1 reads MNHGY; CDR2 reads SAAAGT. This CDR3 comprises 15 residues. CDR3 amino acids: CASSTTGSPGNTIYF. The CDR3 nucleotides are TGTGCCAGCAGTACGACAGGGTCTCCTGGAAACACCATATATTTT.

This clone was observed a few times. The CDR3 region is CASSFPHSSGTGELFF. CDR3 DNA sequence: TGTGCCAGCAGCTTCCCCCATAGTAGCGGGACTGGGGAGCTGTTTTTT. V usage is TRBV11-3 and J usage is TRBJ2-2, with 8 positions matching TRBD2. V trimming: 3 bases; J trimming: 8 bases; junction bases outside the gene matches: 11. CDR1 and CDR2 (germline): SGHNT, YENEEA. The CDR3 extends over 16 amino acids.

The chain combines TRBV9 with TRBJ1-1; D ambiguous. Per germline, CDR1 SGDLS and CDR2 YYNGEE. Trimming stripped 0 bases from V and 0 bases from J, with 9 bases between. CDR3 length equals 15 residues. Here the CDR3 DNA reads TGTGCCAGCAGCGTAGGTTTGTCCTTGAACACTGAAGCTTTCTTT. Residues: CASSVGLSLNTEAFF.

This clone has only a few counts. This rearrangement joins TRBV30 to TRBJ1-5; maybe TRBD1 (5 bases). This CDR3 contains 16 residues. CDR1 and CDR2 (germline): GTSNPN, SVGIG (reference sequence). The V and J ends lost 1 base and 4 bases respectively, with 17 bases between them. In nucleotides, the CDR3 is TGTGCCTGGAGTGAGGGAACAGGTATTTGGAATCAGCCCCAGCATTTT. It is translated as CAWSEGTGIWNQPQHF.

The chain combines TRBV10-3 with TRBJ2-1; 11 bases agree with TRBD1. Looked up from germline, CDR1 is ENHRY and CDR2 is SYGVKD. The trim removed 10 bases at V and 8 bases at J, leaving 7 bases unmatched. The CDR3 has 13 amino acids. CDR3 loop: CATSWTGGDEQFF. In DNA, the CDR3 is TGTGCCACTTCCTGGACAGGGGGCGATGAGCAGTTCTTC.

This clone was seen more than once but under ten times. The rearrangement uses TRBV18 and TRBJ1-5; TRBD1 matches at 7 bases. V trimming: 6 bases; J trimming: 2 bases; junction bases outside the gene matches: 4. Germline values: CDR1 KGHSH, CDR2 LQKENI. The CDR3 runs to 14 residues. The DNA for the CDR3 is TGTGCCAGCTCCTGGGGGACAGGCAATCAGCCCCAGCATTTT. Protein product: CASSWGTGNQPQHF.

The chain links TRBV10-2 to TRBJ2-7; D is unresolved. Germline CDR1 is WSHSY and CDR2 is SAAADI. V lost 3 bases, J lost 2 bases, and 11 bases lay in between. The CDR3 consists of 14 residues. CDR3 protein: CASSDHTRTYEQYF. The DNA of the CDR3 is TGCGCCAGCAGTGATCATACACGCACCTACGAGCAGTACTTC.

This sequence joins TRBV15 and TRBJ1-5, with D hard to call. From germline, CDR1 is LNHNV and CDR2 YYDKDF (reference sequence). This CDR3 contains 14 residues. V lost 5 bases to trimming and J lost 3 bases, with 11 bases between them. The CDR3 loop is CATSPAQSNQPQHF. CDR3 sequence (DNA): TGTGCCACCAGCCCGGCCCAGTCCAATCAGCCCCAGCATTTT. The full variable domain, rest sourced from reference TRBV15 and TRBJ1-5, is DAMVIQNPRYQVTQFGKPVTLSCSQTLNHNVMYWYQQKSSQAPKLLFHYYDKDFNNEADTPDNFQSRRPNTSFCFLDIRSPGLGDTAMYLCATSPAQSNQPQHFGDGTRLSIL.

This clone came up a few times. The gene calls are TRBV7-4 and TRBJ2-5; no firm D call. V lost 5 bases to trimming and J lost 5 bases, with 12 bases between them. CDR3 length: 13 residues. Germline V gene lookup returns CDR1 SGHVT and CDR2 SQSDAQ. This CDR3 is CASSLGRFETQYF. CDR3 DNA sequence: TGTGCCAGCAGCCTTGGACGGTTTGAGACCCAGTACTTC. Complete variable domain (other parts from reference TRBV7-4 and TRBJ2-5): GAGVSQSPRYKVAKRGRDVALRCDSISGHVTLYWYRQTLGQGSEVLTYSQSDAQRDKSGRPSGRFSAERPERSVSTLKIQRTEQGDSAVYLCASSLGRFETQYFGPGTRLLVL.

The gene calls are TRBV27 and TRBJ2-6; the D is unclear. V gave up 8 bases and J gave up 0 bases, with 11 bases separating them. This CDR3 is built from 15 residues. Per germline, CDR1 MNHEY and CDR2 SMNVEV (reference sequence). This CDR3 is CASCGRTSGANVLTF. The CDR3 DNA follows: TGTGCCAGCTGCGGACGGACCTCTGGGGCCAACGTCCTGACTTTC.

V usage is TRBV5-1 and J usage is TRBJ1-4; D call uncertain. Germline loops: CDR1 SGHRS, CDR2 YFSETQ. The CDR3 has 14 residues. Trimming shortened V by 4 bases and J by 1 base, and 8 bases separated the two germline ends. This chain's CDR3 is CASSQALTNEKLFF. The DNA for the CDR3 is TGCGCCAGCAGCCAGGCTTTAACTAATGAAAAACTGTTTTTT.

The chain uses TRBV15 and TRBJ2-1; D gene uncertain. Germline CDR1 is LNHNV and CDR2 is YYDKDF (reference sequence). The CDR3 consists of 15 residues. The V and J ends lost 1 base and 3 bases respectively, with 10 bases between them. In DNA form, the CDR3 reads TGTGCCACCAGCAGAGTTGCTCCTAGCTACAATGAGCAGTTCTTC. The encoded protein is CATSRVAPSYNEQFF.

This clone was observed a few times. CDR3 sequence (DNA): TGTGCCAGCAGTGGACTGGCGGATAATCAGCCCCAGCATTTT. Its protein product is CASSGLADNQPQHF. This chain connects TRBV6-8 to TRBJ1-5; D is ambiguous. The V and J ends lost 5 bases and 4 bases respectively, with 12 bases between them. Germline CDR1 is MNHGY and CDR2 is SAAAGT. This CDR3 has 14 residues.

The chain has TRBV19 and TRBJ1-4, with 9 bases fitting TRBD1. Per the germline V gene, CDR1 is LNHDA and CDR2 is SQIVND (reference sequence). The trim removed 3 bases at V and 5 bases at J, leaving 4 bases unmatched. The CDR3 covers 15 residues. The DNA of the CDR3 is TGTGCCAGTAGTATCACCGGGACAGGGAATGAAAAACTGTTTTTT. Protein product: CASSITGTGNEKLFF.

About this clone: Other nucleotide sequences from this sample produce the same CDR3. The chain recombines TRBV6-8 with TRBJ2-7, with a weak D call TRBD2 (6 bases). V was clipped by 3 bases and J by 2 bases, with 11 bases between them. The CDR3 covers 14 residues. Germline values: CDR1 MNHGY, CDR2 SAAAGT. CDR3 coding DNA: TGTGCCAGCAGTTATGGGACTGGTCCCTACGAGCAGTACTTC. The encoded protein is CASSYGTGPYEQYF.

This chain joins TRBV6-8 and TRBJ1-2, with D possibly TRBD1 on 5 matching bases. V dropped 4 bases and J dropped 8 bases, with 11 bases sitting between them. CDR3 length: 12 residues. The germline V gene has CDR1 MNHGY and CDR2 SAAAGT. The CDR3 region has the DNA TGTGCCAGCAGTTCACAGGAACGGGGCTACACCTTC. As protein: CASSSQERGYTF.

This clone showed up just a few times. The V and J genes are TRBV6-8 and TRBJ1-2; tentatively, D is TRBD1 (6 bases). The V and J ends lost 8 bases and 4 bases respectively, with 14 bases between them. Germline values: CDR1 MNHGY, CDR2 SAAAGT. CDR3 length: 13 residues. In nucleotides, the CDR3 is TGTGCCAGCCTGAGTGGGGGCGGCTATGGCTACACCTTC. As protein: CASLSGGGYGYTF.

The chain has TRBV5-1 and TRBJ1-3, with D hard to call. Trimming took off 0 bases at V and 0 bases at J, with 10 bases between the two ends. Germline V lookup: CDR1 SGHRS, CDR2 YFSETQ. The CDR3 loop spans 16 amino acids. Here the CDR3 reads CASSLEGSSSGNTIYF. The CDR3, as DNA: TGCGCCAGCAGCTTGGAAGGCTCCTCCTCTGGAAACACCATATATTTT. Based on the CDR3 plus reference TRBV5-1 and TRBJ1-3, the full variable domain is KAGVTQTPRYLIKTRGQQVTLSCSPISGHRSVSWYQQTPGQGLQFLFEYFSETQRNKGNFPGRFSGRQFSNSRSEMNVSTLELGDSALYLCASSLEGSSSGNTIYFGEGSWLTVV.

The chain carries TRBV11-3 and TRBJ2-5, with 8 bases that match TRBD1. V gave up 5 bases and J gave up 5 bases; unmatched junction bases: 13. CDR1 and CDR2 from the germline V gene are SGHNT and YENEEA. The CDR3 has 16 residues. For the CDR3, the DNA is TGTGCCAGCAGCCCTGGGGACAGGAAGGATACCGAGACCCAGTACTTC. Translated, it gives CASSPGDRKDTETQYF.